A selection of T cell receptor beta chains follows, all from one sample in a study of T cells after yellow fever vaccination. TCRdb re-called the 5' RACE reads with MiXCR, one entry per CDR3 protein. The sample includes around 310,000 distinct CDR3 sequences, under 5% seen only once; the top ten take about 24%. The source was PBMCs, collected 5 days after the yellow fever booster vaccination. The receptors originated from a man between 18 and 35 years old who received the YFV17D yellow fever vaccine. CDR3s include the opening cysteine and the closing phenylalanine or tryptophan. The order of the fields is CDR3 length, J gene, clone size, V gene, D gene, CDR3 DNA, CDR3 protein. The D gene is left open where the match is weak. Clone size is given for some rows only: seen once, a few or many times, or a class if the clone is expanded.

16 TRBJ2-1 - TRBV20-1 TRBD2 TGCAGTGCTAGGGGACTAGCGGGGGGCTTATACAATGAGCAGTTCTTC CSARGLAGGLYNEQFF
9 TRBJ2-5 few TRBV6-1 - TGTGCCAGCAGGGACAGCCAGTACTTC CASRDSQYF
13 TRBJ1-1 many TRBV7-6 - TGTGCCAGCAGCTCAAGACAGAACACTGAAGCTTTCTTT CASSSRQNTEAFF
13 TRBJ2-5 many TRBV5-1 - TGCGCCAGCAGCTTGAGAGACAGGGAGACCCAGTACTTC CASSLRDRETQYF
13 TRBJ1-1 few TRBV5-6 - TGTGCCAGCAGCTTGGGTCTTTGGGGTGAAGCTTTCTTT CASSLGLWGEAFF
13 TRBJ1-5 few TRBV7-2 TRBD1 TGTGCCAGCAGCCACGGACAGGATCAGCCCCAGCATTTT CASSHGQDQPQHF
14 TRBJ2-5 - TRBV18 - TGTGCCAGCTCCCCCAGGACATCGCACGAGACCCAGTACTTC CASSPRTSHETQYF
14 TRBJ2-1 many TRBV5-1 - TGCGCCAGCAGCTTATTGGGTGCTGGGAATGAGCAGTTCTTC CASSLLGAGNEQFF
16 TRBJ2-5 many TRBV4-1 - TGCGCCAGCAGCCAAGGCGCCGGGATCACACAAGAGACCCAGTACTTC CASSQGAGITQETQYF
15 TRBJ1-2 - TRBV4-2 TRBD1 TGTGCCAGCAGCCACTTAAGGACAGGGTCCTATGGCTACACCTTC CASSHLRTGSYGYTF
12 TRBJ1-5 few TRBV30 - TGTGCCTGGGCGCTCCGGAATCAGCCCCAGCATTTT CAWALRNQPQHF
16 TRBJ2-1 few TRBV4-2 - TGTGCCAGCAGCCCGGGAAGGTACGGGGGCGGCGATGAGCAGTTCTTC CASSPGRYGGGDEQFF
16 TRBJ1-4 many TRBV14 - TGTGCCAGCAGCCAAGATCGAGGACAGCTGCTCGAAAAACTGTTTTTT CASSQDRGQLLEKLFF
18 TRBJ2-5 many TRBV6-5 - TGTGCCAGCAGTTACTCCGGGGGGCACAGCCCCGGCAAAGAGACCCAGTACTTC CASSYSGGHSPGKETQYF
16 TRBJ2-3 few TRBV29-1 - TGCAGCGTTGCCCGGTACCAAAGGGATAGCACAGATACGCAGTATTTT CSVARYQRDSTDTQYF
18 TRBJ1-1 many TRBV18 - TGTGCCAGCTCACCACTGGGACGGACTACCACTTCGAACACTGAAGCTTTCTTT CASSPLGRTTTSNTEAFF
15 TRBJ1-1 many TRBV7-9 TRBD1 TGTGCCAGCAGCCGTCCCGGGACAGGGCCCGCTGAAGCTTTCTTT CASSRPGTGPAEAFF
16 TRBJ1-1 few TRBV4-1 - TGCGCCAGCAGCCACCCCTTAAAAGCGGGGAACACTGAAGCTTTCTTT CASSHPLKAGNTEAFF
14 TRBJ1-2 - TRBV20-1 - TGCAGTGCTAGAGAGGCAGGAGGCGGCTATGGCTACACCTTC CSAREAGGGYGYTF
12 TRBJ2-2 few TRBV5-1 - TGCGCCAGCGGACTCGGGTCCGGGGAGCTGTTTTTT CASGLGSGELFF
14 TRBJ1-2 - TRBV9 TRBD1 TGTGCCAGCAGCGTCGGGACAGGAGCCTATGGCTACACCTTC CASSVGTGAYGYTF
17 TRBJ2-6 many TRBV7-6 TRBD1 TGTGCCAGCAGCTGGGACAGAAACCTCTCTGGGGCCAACGTCCTGACTTTC CASSWDRNLSGANVLTF
12 TRBJ2-7 many TRBV12-3/TRBV12-4 - TGTGCCAGCAGTTACGGGACCTACGAGCAGTACTTC CASSYGTYEQYF
14 TRBJ1-2 many TRBV6-5 TRBD1 TGTGCCAGCAGCCGACAGGGGCCGGACTATGGCTACACCTTC CASSRQGPDYGYTF
15 TRBJ1-5 - TRBV20-1 - TGCAGTGCCACAGACAGAGATTATAGCAATCAGCCCCAGCATTTT CSATDRDYSNQPQHF
15 TRBJ2-5 - TRBV18 - TGTGCCAGCTCGCCCTTCCAGACAAGCCAAGAGACCCAGTACTTC CASSPFQTSQETQYF
16 TRBJ2-1 few TRBV19 TRBD2 TGTGTCAGTAGTATAGTGAGGACTAGCGGGGTTGGTGAGCAGTTCTTC CVSSIVRTSGVGEQFF
16 TRBJ1-1 few TRBV6-6 - TGTGCCAGCAGTTACTCCTTAGGACGGGGGCTCCTTGAAGCTTTCTTT CASSYSLGRGLLEAFF
15 TRBJ2-3 few TRBV5-1 - TGCGCCAGCAGCTTCGCGGGGCCCTCCACAGATACGCAGTATTTT CASSFAGPSTDTQYF
15 TRBJ2-7 - TRBV7-3 TRBD1 TGTGCCAGCAGCTTATTAGGGACAGGGGCGACCGAGCAGTACTTC CASSLLGTGATEQYF
15 TRBJ1-5 - TRBV6-6 - TGTGCCAGCAGTAAGACTCGGGGGGTCAATCAGCCCCAGCATTTT CASSKTRGVNQPQHF
15 TRBJ2-3 few TRBV20-1 TRBD2 TGCAGTGCTAGCCTGGGGGGGGTCGGCACAGATACGCAGTATTTT CSASLGGVGTDTQYF
13 TRBJ2-3 many TRBV29-1 - TGCAGCGTTGATGGGCTAGCAGCGGATACGCAGTATTTT CSVDGLAADTQYF
11 TRBJ2-5 few TRBV29-1 - TGCAGCGTTGGCACTAAAGAGACCCAGTACTTC CSVGTKETQYF
13 TRBJ1-1 many TRBV6-5 - TGTGCCAGCAGCCCCCAGCCCCGAGGAGAAGCTTTCTTT CASSPQPRGEAFF
15 TRBJ2-5 - TRBV29-1 - TGCAGCGTTGAAGAAGGAGCAGGGGTCCGGGAGACCCAGTACTTC CSVEEGAGVRETQYF
15 TRBJ2-2 many TRBV2 - TGTGCCACCGAACGGGACACCTCGAACACCGGGGAGCTGTTTTTT CATERDTSNTGELFF
16 TRBJ2-1 few TRBV5-1 - TGCGCCAGCAGCTTGGAATATGGGGGGCTTTACAATGAGCAGTTCTTC CASSLEYGGLYNEQFF
15 TRBJ2-3 - TRBV20-1 TRBD1 TGCAGTGCTGGGGCCGACAGGGTAATTCGGCATACGCAGTATTTT CSAGADRVIRHTQYF
13 TRBJ1-2 many TRBV5-1 TRBD1 TGCGCCAGCAGCCTGAGGGGGCACTATGGCTACACCTTC CASSLRGHYGYTF
15 TRBJ2-1 few TRBV7-3 TRBD2 TGTGCCAGCAGGTTCGGGGGGAGCTCCTACAATGAGCAGTTCTTC CASRFGGSSYNEQFF
14 TRBJ1-3 many TRBV5-5 - TGTGCCAGCAGCTACAGCGGCTCTGGAAACACCATATATTTT CASSYSGSGNTIYF
15 TRBJ1-1 few TRBV19 TRBD1 TGTGCCAGTAAGAATGACAGGGCAGATAACACTGAAGCTTTCTTT CASKNDRADNTEAFF
13 TRBJ1-1 few TRBV15 TRBD1 TGTGCCACCAGATTCAGGGGGGGAGCTGAAGCTTTCTTT CATRFRGGAEAFF
14 TRBJ2-1 many TRBV12-3/TRBV12-4 - TGTGCCAGCAGTTTACCAACAGGATTCAATGAGCAGTTCTTC CASSLPTGFNEQFF
15 TRBJ1-1 few TRBV6-6 - TGTGCCAGCACTGAAAACAGGGTGAGGCACACTGAAGCTTTCTTT CASTENRVRHTEAFF
14 TRBJ1-1 many TRBV5-1 TRBD1 TGCGCCAGCAGCGGCGGGACAGGGAACACTGAAGCTTTCTTT CASSGGTGNTEAFF
18 TRBJ2-4 many TRBV6-1 - TGTGCCAGCAGCGAAATGATGGGCAGCGTGATAGCCAAAAACATTCAGTACTTC CASSEMMGSVIAKNIQYF
15 TRBJ1-5 - TRBV12-3/TRBV12-4 - TGTGCCAGCAGTTTAATGGGGGGTAGCAATCAGCCCCAGCATTTT CASSLMGGSNQPQHF
13 TRBJ2-1 many TRBV5-1 TRBD2 TGCGCCAGCAGCCAGACTAGCGGGGGCGAGCAGTTCTTC CASSQTSGGEQFF